These 24 T cell receptor beta chains came from one sample sequenced in a study of T cells in women clearing cervical HPV infection. Profiling relied on immunoSEQ multiplex PCR, and the TCRdb table lists in-frame clones only, not all of them. In total, the table holds around 39,000 clones. The sample consisted of blood buffy coat. The receptors shown here come from a woman between 18 and 70 years old with a cervical HPV16 infection that either progressed to CIN3+ or cleared (not recorded which).

Concerning this clone: The DNA ends 3 residues before the CDR3 does, and the rest of the CDR3 is filled in from the germline J gene. The rearrangement uses TRBV13 and TRBJ1-3; D gene uncertain. CDR1 and CDR2 (germline): PRHDT, FYEKMQ (reference sequence). Trimming stripped 3 bases from V and 0 bases from J, with 6 bases between. The length of the CDR3 is 14 residues. CDR3 DNA (partial): TGTGCCAGCAGCTTTTCCAGCTCTGGAAACACC. Protein: CASSFSSSGNT. The whole CDR3 region reads CASSFSSSGNTIYF.

As regards this clone: Coverage ceases 3 residues before the CDR3 finishes, and the germline J gene fills in the end. This chain connects TRBV5-1 to TRBJ2-2; 15 positions agree with TRBD2. V lost 3 bases to trimming and J lost 8 bases; unmatched junction nucleotides: 11. This CDR3 is 18 amino acids long. From germline, CDR1 is SGHRS and CDR2 YFSETQ. CDR3 DNA (partial): TGCGCCAGCAGCTATCCCGGCGGACTAGCGGGGGGGCCTGGGGAG. Amino acid sequence: CASSYPGGLAGGPGE. The complete CDR3 sequence is CASSYPGGLAGGPGELFF.

Considering frequency, this clone is medium-sized (0.01 to 0.1%). CDR3 DNA, as far as it was read: TGCAGCGGCGGCAGGGCTCAAGAGACC. Its translation: CSGGRAQET. In full, the CDR3 reads CSGGRAQETQYF. The genes are TRBV29-1 and TRBJ2-5, with D perhaps TRBD1 (5 bases). The read terminates 3 residues ahead of where the CDR3 ends, so the germline J gene completes it. The CDR3 is 12 amino acids. Germline values: CDR1 SQVTM, CDR2 ANQGSEA. Trimming shortened V by 7 bases and J by 2 bases, and 11 bases separated the two germline ends.

As regards this clone: The read ends 3 residues early relative to the CDR3; the germline J gene fills the gap. The same CDR3 is also encoded by other DNA sequences in this sample. V usage is TRBV7-6 and J usage is TRBJ1-1; TRBD1 aligns across 9 bases. This CDR3 spans 14 amino acids. In germline, CDR1 is SGHVS, CDR2 FNYEAQ. The CDR3 spells CASSAQQGAETAFF. The DNA read from the CDR3 is TGTGCCAGCAGCGCCCAACAGGGGGCAGAGACA.

As to this clone: The read falls 3 residues short of the CDR3 end, and the missing part is taken from the germline J gene. V gene TRBV30 combines with J gene TRBJ2-4; 8 nucleotides match TRBD1. Germline V gene lookup returns CDR1 GTSNPN and CDR2 SVGIG (reference sequence). CDR3 size: 13 residues. CDR3 sequence reads: CAWNPDRGYGQYF. The part of the CDR3 DNA that was read is TGTGCCTGGAACCCAGACAGGGGCTATGGT.

A remark on this clone: Coverage ceases 3 residues before the CDR3 finishes, and the germline J gene fills in the end. J is TRBJ2-7 and V is TRBV5-4, with 10 bases fitting TRBD2. CDR3 length: 15 amino acids. J was trimmed by 4 bases and V by 3 bases; bases with no gene match: 7. Germline lookup yields CDR1 SGHNT and CDR2 YYREEE (reference sequence). Incomplete CDR3 DNA: TGTGCCAGCAGCTCTTTAGCGGGGGGCCTATACGAG. This translates into CASSSLAGGLYE. The whole CDR3 region reads CASSSLAGGLYEQYF.

Turning to this clone: The CDR3 is cut off 3 residues early in the read; its end comes from the germline J gene. J is TRBJ2-4 and V is TRBV7-9, with a weak D call TRBD1 (6 bases). This CDR3 comprises 15 residues. Germline V gives CDR1 SEHNR, CDR2 FQNEAQ (reference sequence). CDR3 DNA (partial): TGTGCCAGCAGCTCGCTCGGGACAAAAGATCAGCCT. Translating it yields CASSSLGTKDQP. The full CDR3 sequence reads CASSSLGTKDQPQYF. The variable domain in full, with the rest retrieved from reference TRBV7-9 and TRBJ2-4, is DTGVSQNPRHKITKRGQNVTFRCDPISEHNRLYWYRQTLGQGPEFLTYFQNEAQLEKSRLLSDRFSAERPKGSFSTLEIQRTEQGDSAMYLCASSSLGTKDQPQYFGAGTRLSVL.

Remarks on this clone: Sequencing ends 3 residues short of the CDR3 end; the germline J gene provides the rest. The chain uses TRBV27 and TRBJ1-5; D might be TRBD1 (5 bases). V shed 3 bases and J shed 6 bases, with 12 bases lying between them. This CDR3 has 14 residues. Germline loops: CDR1 MNHEY, CDR2 SMNVEV (reference sequence). The DNA read from the CDR3 is TGTGCCAGCAGTTTGGGCGGGACTACTCAGCCC. It translates to CASSLGGTTQP. The whole CDR3 sequence reads CASSLGGTTQPQHF.

On this clone itself: The DNA is left out, because the CDR3 cannot be placed on it with certainty; the CDR3 is given as TCRdb lists it. This chain connects TRBV12-3 or TRBV12-4 to TRBJ2-2; TRBD1, as called in the table, went unchecked against the DNA. Counting both end residues, the CDR3 totals 17 amino acids. The CDR3 here is CASSLGRYGFGAGELFF.

Comment on this clone: The read gets to within 3 residues of the CDR3 end, and the germline J gene fills in the rest. The chain uses TRBV19 and TRBJ1-6; D is possibly TRBD1 (5 bases). The V and J ends lost 9 bases and 2 bases respectively, with 14 bases between them. Germline lookup yields CDR1 LNHDA and CDR2 SQIVND (reference sequence). The CDR3 is 15 amino acids. Here the CDR3 reads CASREGSTYNSPLHF. CDR3 DNA, as far as it was read: TGTGCCAGCAGGGAGGGAAGTACCTATAATTCACCC.

Concerning this clone itself: Read sequence stops 3 residues before the CDR3 end, and the germline J gene provides the missing end. The chain carries TRBV4-1 and TRBJ2-7; D is possibly TRBD1 (6 bases). The CDR3 covers 14 residues. V gave up 0 bases and J gave up 4 bases, with 10 bases separating them. Germline CDR1 is MGHRA and CDR2 is YSYEKL. The CDR3 DNA, read in part, is TGCGCCAGCAGCCAAGAGAGGGGGAGTTACGAG. Its translation is CASSQERGSYE. In full, the CDR3 is CASSQERGSYEQYF.

Note on this clone: The read ends 3 residues early relative to the CDR3; the germline J gene fills the gap. The chain employs TRBV6-1 and TRBJ2-2; possible D gene TRBD1, 5 bases. Germline CDR1 MNHNS, CDR2 SASEGT. The CDR3 covers 15 residues. The CDR3 here is CASSGGNSGANVLFF. The sequenced CDR3 bases are TGTGCCAGCAGTGGCGGCAACTCTGGGGCCAACGTG.

A note on this clone: The CDR3 end is not reached by the read, which stops 3 residues before it; the germline J gene fills it in. The chain joins TRBV2 to TRBJ2-2; 8 nucleotides line up with TRBD2. The CDR3 is 17 amino acids. J lost 5 bases, V lost 4 bases, and 12 bases had no gene match. The germline gives CDR1 SNHLY, CDR2 FYNNEI. CDR3 loop: CASSGELAGGPTGELFF. The sequenced part of the CDR3 DNA is TGTGCCAGCAGTGGAGAGTTGGCGGGGGGCCCAACCGGGGAG.

CDR3 protein: CASSWGGNTGELFF. CDR3 bases read: TGTGCCAGCAGCTGGGGGGGGAACACCGGGGAG. The chain has TRBV11-2 and TRBJ2-2, with 7 bases matching TRBD2. The sequence runs out 3 residues before the end of the CDR3; the remainder is reconstructed from the germline J gene. V gave up 4 bases and J gave up 1 base; unmatched junction bases: 0. Germline V gene data show CDR1 as SGHAT and CDR2 as FQNNGV. This CDR3 is built from 14 residues.

Regarding this clone: The CDR3 goes on 3 residues after the read ends, and that part is filled in from the germline J gene. The chain is built from TRBV6-4 and TRBJ1-6; 8 positions match TRBD1. This CDR3 is built from 14 residues. In germline, CDR1 is MRHNA, CDR2 SNTAGT. V lost 6 bases to trimming and J lost 7 bases; unmatched junction nucleotides: 5. The CDR3 loop is CASRGQGKNSPLHF. CDR3 DNA, as far as it was read: TGTGCCAGCAGAGGACAGGGTAAAAATTCACCC.

Comments on this clone: The read finishes 3 residues shy of the CDR3 end, and the germline J gene is used to complete it. V is TRBV13 and J is TRBJ2-3; D gene unclear. This CDR3 spans 11 amino acids. Germline V CDR1 and CDR2: PRHDT, FYEKMQ (reference sequence). Trimming pared 5 bases from V and 2 bases from J, leaving 2 bases between. The CDR3 here is CASSHTDTQYF. The covered CDR3 bases are TGTGCCAGCAGCCACACAGATACG.

Concerning this clone: The CDR3 goes on 3 residues after the read ends, and that part is filled in from the germline J gene. The chain carries TRBV5-1 and TRBJ1-1; 9 bases are a match to TRBD1. Germline V gives CDR1 SGHRS, CDR2 YFSETQ. The CDR3 runs 14 residues. The trim removed 4 bases at V and 1 base at J, leaving 2 bases unmatched. CDR3: CASSTTGGNTEAFF. The sequenced CDR3 bases are TGCGCCAGCAGCACGACAGGGGGGAACACTGAA.

As regards this clone: Read sequence stops 3 residues before the CDR3 end, and the germline J gene provides the missing end. The chain carries TRBV19 and TRBJ2-7; D possibly corresponds to TRBD1 (6 bases). CDR1 is LNHDA and CDR2 is SQIVND in the germline V gene (reference sequence). The CDR3 is made up of 12 amino acids. Trimming shortened V by 8 bases and J by 2 bases, and 10 bases separated the two germline ends. CDR3 DNA (partial): TGTGCCAGTGGGGGCAGGCCCTACGAG. This gives the protein CASGGRPYE. The entire CDR3 is CASGGRPYEQYF. Together with reference TRBV19 and TRBJ2-7, the CDR3 gives the full variable domain: DGGITQSPKYLFRKEGQNVTLSCEQNLNHDAMYWYRQDPGQGLRLIYYSQIVNDFQKGDIAEGYSVSREKKESFPLTVTSAQKNPTAFYLCASGGRPYEQYFGPGTRLTVT.

As to this clone: The read ends 3 residues before the CDR3 terminus; that terminus is restored from the germline J gene. The gene calls are TRBV12-3 or TRBV12-4 and TRBJ1-4; D uncertain. The V end was cut by 5 bases, the J end by 7 bases, with 14 bases between. This CDR3 region has 14 residues. The CDR3 loop is CASSRRGSGEKLFF. Partial CDR3 DNA: TGTGCCAGCAGTCGACGTGGCAGCGGTGAAAAA.

Of note for this clone: Read data end 3 residues before the CDR3 end; the end is taken from the germline J gene. The gene calls are TRBV12-3 or TRBV12-4 and TRBJ2-3; no clear D. This CDR3 is built from 15 residues. V gave up 10 bases and J gave up 6 bases, with 23 bases separating them. CDR3 DNA, as far as it was read: TGTGCCACCGCCCTTGGGTTAACCCTAGAGGATACG. It codes for CATALGLTLEDT. The full-length CDR3 reads as CATALGLTLEDTQYF.

Notes on this clone: The read ends 3 residues early relative to the CDR3; the germline J gene fills the gap. The rearrangement links TRBV7-2 to TRBJ1-2; D perhaps matches TRBD1 (5 bases). Per the germline V gene, CDR1 is SGHTA and CDR2 is FQGNSA. The CDR3 contains 14 residues. The CDR3 here is CASSQQGVSYDYTF. CDR3 DNA, as far as it was read: TGTGCCAGCAGCCAGCAAGGGGTCTCCTACGAC. The variable domain in full, completed from reference TRBV7-2 and TRBJ1-2, reads GAGVSQSPSNKVTEKGKDVELRCDPISGHTALYWYRQSLGQGLEFLIYFQGNSAPDKSGLPSDRFSAERTGGSVSTLTIQRTQQEDSAVYLCASSQQGVSYDYTFGSGTRLTVV.

Of note for this clone: The junction differs from germline at one of its ends, possibly a read error. The read stops 3 residues short of the end of the CDR3; the missing end is completed from the germline J gene. At the DNA level, this CDR3 is encoded by other sequences in the same sample as well. The V call is TRBV20-1, the J call TRBJ1-3; 9 bases line up with TRBD1. CDR3 length equals 14 residues. Per the germline V gene, CDR1 is DFQATT and CDR2 is SNEGSKA (reference sequence). The CDR3 region is CSAHTGGEGNTIYF. The CDR3 DNA, read in part, is TGCAGTGCGCACACAGGGGGCGAAGGAAACACA.

About this clone itself: The read ends 3 residues before the CDR3 terminus; that terminus is restored from the germline J gene. The V gene is TRBV5-6, the J gene TRBJ1-2, with D possibly matching TRBD1 (5 bases). Germline CDR1 is SGHDT and CDR2 is YYEEEE. The CDR3 contains 14 residues. The V gene lost 0 bases and the J gene lost 4 bases, with 10 bases spanning the gap. CDR3 bases read: TGTGCCAGCAGCTTGGTTCAGGGAATCTATGGC. Encoded protein: CASSLVQGIYG. Given in full, the CDR3 is CASSLVQGIYGYTF. The full variable domain, its missing parts supplied by reference TRBV5-6 and TRBJ1-2, is DAGVTQSPTHLIKTRGQQVTLRCSPKSGHDTVSWYQQALGQGPQFIFQYYEEEERQRGNFPDRFSGHQFPNYSSELNVNALLLGDSALYLCASSLVQGIYGYTFGSGTRLTVV.

Worth noting for this clone: The read ends 3 residues before the CDR3 terminus; that terminus is restored from the germline J gene. The V gene is TRBV19, the J gene TRBJ2-3, with D possibly TRBD2 on 6 matching bases. This CDR3 spans 15 amino acids. Between the trimmed V and J ends, which lost 7 bases and 2 bases, there was a span of 16 bases. The germline V gene has CDR1 LNHDA and CDR2 SQIVND (reference sequence). Incomplete CDR3 DNA: TGTGCCAGTACGGGGTTAGCGGAGAACACAGATACG. It encodes CASTGLAENTDT. The entire CDR3 is CASTGLAENTDTQYF.